This T cell receptor beta chain is from a study of T cell repertoires in cytomegalovirus infection. Germline V CDR1 and CDR2: SGHRS, YFSETQ. This CDR3 comprises 13 residues. V shed 4 bases and J shed 6 bases, with 11 bases lying between them. Via MiXCR, TCRdb re-called the reads, giving one row per CDR3 protein. The sample holds approximately 700,000 distinct CDR3 sequences, 35% to 45% seen once. The TCR originated in a human donor in good health (CMV status not recorded). Some clones in this sample may be carry-over from other donors' samples. Source material: PBMCs. This chain uses TRBV5-1 with TRBJ1-5; tentatively, D is TRBD1 (5 bases). For the CDR3, the DNA is TGCGCCAGCAGCGCCGGGGGGAGTCAGCCCCAGCATTTT. This sequence encodes CASSAGGSQPQHF.